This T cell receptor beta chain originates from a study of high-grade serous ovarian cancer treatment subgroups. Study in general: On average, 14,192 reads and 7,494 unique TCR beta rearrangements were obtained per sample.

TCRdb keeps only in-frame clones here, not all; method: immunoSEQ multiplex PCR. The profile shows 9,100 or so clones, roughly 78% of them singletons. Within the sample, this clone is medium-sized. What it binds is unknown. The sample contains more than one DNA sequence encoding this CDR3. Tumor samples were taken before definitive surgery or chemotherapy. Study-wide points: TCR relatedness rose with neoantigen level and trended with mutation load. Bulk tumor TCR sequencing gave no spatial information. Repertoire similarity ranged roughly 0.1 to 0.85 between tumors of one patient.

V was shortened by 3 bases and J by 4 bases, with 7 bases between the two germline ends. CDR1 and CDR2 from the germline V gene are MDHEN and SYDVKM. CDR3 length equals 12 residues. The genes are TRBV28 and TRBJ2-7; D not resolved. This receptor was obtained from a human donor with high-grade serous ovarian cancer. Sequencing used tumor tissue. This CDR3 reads CASSFSRYEQYF. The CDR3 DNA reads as TGTGCCAGCAGTTTTTCGCGGTACGAGCAGTACTTC. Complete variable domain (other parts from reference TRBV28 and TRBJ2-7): DVKVTQSSRYLVKRTGEKVFLECVQDMDHENMFWYRQDPGLGLRLIYFSYDVKMKEKGDIPEGYSVSREKKERFSLILESASTNQTSMYLCASSFSRYEQYFGPGTRLTVT.